The 25 T cell receptor beta chains given below trace back to one sample, sequenced in a study of blood T cell repertoires in COVID-19. TCRdb keeps only in-frame clones here, not all; method: immunoSEQ multiplex PCR. The sample carries about 270,000 clones, over 75% recorded once. Sequencing input: peripheral blood. The origin of the receptors is a human donor in a cohort sampled during active COVID-19.

The rearrangement uses TRBV30 and TRBJ1-1; 9 nucleotides match TRBD1. The CDR3 runs 13 residues. The germline gives CDR1 GTSNPN, CDR2 SVGIG (reference sequence). Trimming cost V 4 bases and J 4 bases; bases outside gene matches: 4. The CDR3 coding sequence is TGTGCCTGGACGGGACAGGGCGGCACTGAAGCTTTCTTT. Protein: CAWTGQGGTEAFF.

This clone was found once. V usage is TRBV2 and J usage is TRBJ2-5, with 10 bases that match TRBD2. Trimming took 7 bases from V and 5 from J; bases not matched to a gene: 19. The germline gives CDR1 SNHLY, CDR2 FYNNEI. The CDR3 totals 18 residues. The CDR3 spells CASIVTSPLAGVGETQYF. The CDR3 DNA reads TGTGCCAGCATTGTCACGTCCCCTCTAGCGGGAGTGGGCGAGACCCAGTACTTC.

This clone was detected only a few times. The chain employs TRBV24-1 and TRBJ2-2; perhaps TRBD2 as D (5 bases). This CDR3 has 15 amino acids. The V gene's germline CDR1 is KGHDR and CDR2 SFDVKD. Trimming took 7 bases from V and 2 from J, leaving 13 bases between them. CDR3 in amino acids: CATSEGGFNTGELFF. In DNA, the CDR3 is TGTGCCACCAGCGAGGGCGGTTTTAACACCGGGGAGCTGTTTTTT.

The chain joins TRBV6-5 to TRBJ2-7; the D gene is possibly TRBD2 (6 bases). This CDR3 is 15 amino acids long. Germline V gene lookup returns CDR1 MNHEY and CDR2 SVGAGI. With 7 bases removed from V and 1 base from J, the gap between germline ends came to 17 bases. CDR3 nucleotides: TGTGCCAGCACCTCCCGACCGGGGGTTTCCTACGAGCAGTACTTC. Amino acid sequence: CASTSRPGVSYEQYF.

The J gene is TRBJ2-7, the V gene TRBV19; 7 bases match TRBD1. The trim removed 5 bases at V and 13 bases at J, leaving 17 bases unmatched. Per the germline V gene, CDR1 is LNHDA and CDR2 is SQIVND (reference sequence). The CDR3 consists of 14 residues. CDR3 DNA sequence: TGTGCCAGTAGTGAGGGCGCGCCCAGGGGGTCGCTATACTTC. Residues: CASSEGAPRGSLYF. The whole variable domain, remainder taken from reference TRBV19 and TRBJ2-7, is DGGITQSPKYLFRKEGQNVTLSCEQNLNHDAMYWYRQDPGQGLRLIYYSQIVNDFQKGDIAEGYSVSREKKESFPLTVTSAQKNPTAFYLCASSEGAPRGSLYFGPGTRLTVT.

This rearrangement joins TRBV5-8 to TRBJ1-1, with 9 bases that match TRBD1. CDR1 is SGHTS, CDR2 YDEGEE, per germline. V trimming: 4 bases; J trimming: 0 bases; junction bases outside the gene matches: 10. This CDR3 region has 17 residues. CDR3 amino acids: CASSQGTGSFMNTEAFF. CDR3 bases: TGTGCCAGCAGCCAAGGGACAGGGTCATTCATGAACACTGAAGCTTTCTTT.

The chain uses TRBV11-2 and TRBJ1-4, with 8 nucleotides matching TRBD1. Germline V gene data show CDR1 as SGHAT and CDR2 as FQNNGV. The junction had 6 bases not matched to a gene; V was cut back by 4 bases and J by 5 bases. The CDR3 length is 15 residues. The CDR3 nucleotides read TGTGCCAGCAGCTCCGGACAGGGAAAGAATGAAAAACTGTTTTTT. Translation gives CASSSGQGKNEKLFF.

The chain uses TRBV28 and TRBJ2-7; D might be TRBD1 (6 bases). Deletions cut 5 bases from V and 3 bases from J, with 8 bases between. The CDR3 has 12 amino acids. In germline, CDR1 is MDHEN, CDR2 SYDVKM. The CDR3 sequence: CASSGTNYEQYF. The CDR3 coding sequence is TGTGCCAGCAGTGGGACAAACTACGAGCAGTACTTC. The variable domain in full, completed from reference TRBV28 and TRBJ2-7, reads DVKVTQSSRYLVKRTGEKVFLECVQDMDHENMFWYRQDPGLGLRLIYFSYDVKMKEKGDIPEGYSVSREKKERFSLILESASTNQTSMYLCASSGTNYEQYFGPGTRLTVT.

The rearrangement joins TRBV18 to TRBJ2-1; 7 bases are shared with TRBD2. V lost 0 bases to trimming and J lost 9 bases; unmatched junction nucleotides: 11. The CDR3 has 16 residues. From germline, CDR1 is KGHSH and CDR2 LQKENI. Written as DNA, the CDR3 is TGTGCCAGCTCACCACCGTGGGGGAGGGCCAAGGCTGAGCAGTTCTTC. It is translated as CASSPPWGRAKAEQFF.

The gene calls are TRBV7-2 and TRBJ2-3, with 12 positions matching TRBD2. Germline V gene sequence: CDR1 SGHTA, CDR2 FQGNSA. V gave up 5 bases and J gave up 10 bases; unmatched junction bases: 4. The CDR3 runs to 13 residues. CDR3 amino acids: CASSPRTSGAQYF. The CDR3 region has the DNA TGTGCCAGCAGCCCGCGGACTAGCGGGGCGCAGTATTTT.

The chain recombines TRBV2 with TRBJ2-5; possibly TRBD1 for D (5 bases). Germline loops: CDR1 SNHLY, CDR2 FYNNEI. The V gene lost 4 bases and the J gene lost 3 bases, with 15 bases spanning the gap. The CDR3 totals 15 residues. DNA of the CDR3: TGTGCCAGCAGTGCGTTCCGACAGACAAAAGAGACCCAGTACTTC. This translates into CASSAFRQTKETQYF.

The gene calls are TRBV7-2 and TRBJ2-3; D may be TRBD2 (6 bases). V dropped 1 base and J dropped 5 bases, with 13 bases sitting between them. Germline values: CDR1 SGHTA, CDR2 FQGNSA. This CDR3 comprises 15 residues. Here the CDR3 reads CASSLGSGGKDTQYF. The CDR3 DNA follows: TGTGCCAGCAGCTTAGGAAGTGGGGGGAAAGATACGCAGTATTTT.

The V and J genes are TRBV29-1 and TRBJ2-5; weak D call: TRBD1 (6 bases). This CDR3 has 13 amino acids. Trimming took 7 bases from V and 2 from J, leaving 14 bases between them. Germline lookup yields CDR1 SQVTM and CDR2 ANQGSEA. The CDR3 sequence is CSARDTLQETQYF. CDR3 DNA sequence: TGCAGCGCCCGGGACACGTTACAAGAGACCCAGTACTTC.

The CDR3 DNA reads as TGTGCCAGCAGTGCGAATAGCGGCCCTTACGAGCAGTACTTC. Amino acids: CASSANSGPYEQYF. The chain employs TRBV2 and TRBJ2-7; D is possibly TRBD2 (6 bases). V lost 4 bases, J lost 4 bases, and 14 bases lay in between. The CDR3 contains 14 residues. The V gene's germline CDR1 is SNHLY and CDR2 FYNNEI.

The CDR3 nucleotides read TGTGCCAGCCGTATATGGGGACTAGGCACCAATGAGCAGTTCTTC. Its translation: CASRIWGLGTNEQFF. The chain combines TRBV5-4 with TRBJ2-1, with 8 positions matching TRBD2. Germline trimming cut 7 bases from V and 6 bases from J; bases unmatched to any gene: 12. This CDR3 has 15 residues. Germline-derived CDR1 and CDR2 are SGHNT and YYREEE (reference sequence).

V and J are TRBV12-3 or TRBV12-4 and TRBJ2-7; TRBD1 might be the D (6 bases). The V end was cut by 3 bases, the J end by 4 bases, with 10 bases between. The CDR3 is made up of 13 amino acids. CDR3 DNA: TGTGCCAGCAGTTTCGGCCAGGGGTACGAGCAGTACTTC. Encoded protein: CASSFGQGYEQYF.

The CDR3 bases are TGTGCCAGCAACCCAGGGGGCGCGCCTGGGGCCAACGTCCTGACTTTC. It codes for CASNPGGAPGANVLTF. The rearrangement uses TRBV7-2 and TRBJ2-6, with 8 bases matching TRBD1. Trimming at V came to 7 bases and at J to 2 bases, leaving 7 bases not matched to a gene. CDR1 is SGHTA and CDR2 is FQGNSA in the germline V gene. The CDR3 spans 16 residues. The full variable domain, completed using reference TRBV7-2 and TRBJ2-6, is GAGVSQSPSNKVTEKGKDVELRCDPISGHTALYWYRQSLGQGLEFLIYFQGNSAPDKSGLPSDRFSAERTGGSVSTLTIQRTQQEDSAVYLCASNPGGAPGANVLTFGAGSRLTVL.

This rearrangement joins TRBV16 to TRBJ2-1; D is perhaps TRBD2 (6 bases). CDR1 and CDR2 (germline): KGHSY, FQNENV. The CDR3 spans 15 residues. Trimming stripped 4 bases from V and 1 base from J, with 11 bases between. CDR3 nucleotide sequence: TGTGCCAGCAGCCCGGCCGGGAGTTCCTACAATGAGCAGTTCTTC. Translating gives CASSPAGSSYNEQFF.

This CDR3 reads CASGAATSQPQHF. The CDR3 nucleotides read TGTGCCAGCGGGGCAGCGACTTCTCAGCCCCAGCATTTT. The V and J genes are TRBV12-3 or TRBV12-4 and TRBJ1-5; D perhaps matches TRBD1 (5 bases). This CDR3 has 13 residues. With 8 bases removed from V and 6 bases from J, the gap between germline ends came to 14 bases.

The V call is TRBV28, the J call TRBJ2-2; possibly TRBD1 for D (6 bases). V was shortened by 3 bases and J by 0 bases, with 14 bases between the two germline ends. The CDR3 spans 17 residues. The germline gives CDR1 MDHEN, CDR2 SYDVKM. The CDR3 DNA reads TGTGCCAGCAGTTTGCCAGGGGTCGCCACGAACACCGGGGAGCTGTTTTTT. Residues: CASSLPGVATNTGELFF.

The rearrangement joins TRBV2 to TRBJ2-2; TRBD2 aligns across 11 bases. The CDR3 has 20 residues. Germline V lookup: CDR1 SNHLY, CDR2 FYNNEI. With 4 bases clipped from V and 0 bases from J, the junction kept 13 bases outside the gene matches. For the CDR3, the DNA is TGTGCCAGCAGTGGATGGTCCGGGACTAGCGGAGTTCCGAACACCGGGGAGCTGTTTTTT. Its translation: CASSGWSGTSGVPNTGELFF.

This chain's CDR3 is CASSAGQMNTEAFF. CDR3 DNA sequence: TGTGCCAGCAGCGCGGGACAGATGAACACTGAAGCTTTCTTT. The chain couples TRBV7-8 to TRBJ1-1; 7 bases fit TRBD1. Trimming at V came to 5 bases and at J to 0 bases, leaving 3 bases not matched to a gene. The CDR3 length is 14 residues. From germline, CDR1 is SGHVS and CDR2 FQNEAQ. Variable domain in full (rest from reference TRBV7-8 and TRBJ1-1): GAGVSQSPRYKVAKRGQDVALRCDPISGHVSLFWYQQALGQGPEFLTYFQNEAQLDKSGLPSDRFFAERPEGSVSTLKIQRTQQEDSAVYLCASSAGQMNTEAFFGQGTRLTVV.

The table lists this clone with a few counts. The J gene is TRBJ1-5, the V gene TRBV6-2 or TRBV6-3; a possible D gene is TRBD1 (5 bases). The germline CDR1 and CDR2 sequences are MNHEY and SVGEGT. V lost 5 bases and J 6 bases, leaving 14 bases between the germline ends. This CDR3 spans 14 amino acids. This chain's CDR3 is CASSNMGGGQPQHF. The DNA of the CDR3 is TGTGCCAGCAGTAATATGGGGGGGGGTCAGCCCCAGCATTTT.

This clone appeared a single time. The J gene is TRBJ2-3, the V gene TRBV7-8; possibly TRBD2 for D (5 bases). There are 14 residues in the CDR3. Germline V gene sequence: CDR1 SGHVS, CDR2 FQNEAQ. V dropped 5 bases and J dropped 4 bases, with 13 bases sitting between them. The CDR3 loop is CASSPYGVADTQYF. The CDR3 coding sequence is TGTGCCAGCAGCCCCTACGGGGTGGCAGATACGCAGTATTTT.

The chain couples TRBV25-1 to TRBJ1-5; TRBD1 might be the D (5 bases). The CDR3 is made up of 13 amino acids. Germline assignment: CDR1 MGHDK and CDR2 SYGVNS. Trimming removed 7 bases at V and 2 bases at J, with 9 bases between. The CDR3 here is CASKGQGNQPQHF. The CDR3 coding sequence is TGTGCCAGCAAGGGGCAGGGCAATCAGCCCCAGCATTTT.